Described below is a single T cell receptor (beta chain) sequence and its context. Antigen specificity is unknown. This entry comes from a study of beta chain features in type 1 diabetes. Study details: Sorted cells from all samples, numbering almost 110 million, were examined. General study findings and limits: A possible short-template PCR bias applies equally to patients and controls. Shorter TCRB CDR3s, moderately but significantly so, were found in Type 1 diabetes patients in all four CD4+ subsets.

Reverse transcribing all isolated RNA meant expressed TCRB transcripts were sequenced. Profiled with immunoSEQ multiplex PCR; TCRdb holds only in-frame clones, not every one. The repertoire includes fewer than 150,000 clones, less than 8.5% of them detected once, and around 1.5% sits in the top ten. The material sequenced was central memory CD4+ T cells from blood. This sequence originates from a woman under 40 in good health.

The CDR3: CASSIRGGASGRGNEQFF. The CDR3 DNA reads TGTGCCAGCAGCATTAGGGGGGGGGCTAGCGGGAGAGGGAATGAGCAGTTCTTC. The chain carries TRBV7-9 and TRBJ2-1, with 10 bases identical to TRBD2. The junction had 17 bases not matched to a gene; V was cut back by 5 bases and J by 7 bases. The CDR3 is made up of 18 amino acids. Germline lookup yields CDR1 SEHNR and CDR2 FQNEAQ (reference sequence).